This T cell receptor beta chain was obtained from a study of blood T cell repertoires in COVID-19. At the level of the study: Material from acute and convalescent COVID-19 was sourced from the United States, Italy and Spain.

The protocol was immunoSEQ multiplex PCR, while the TCRdb copy is restricted to in-frame clones and leaves out a portion. The table records a few hundred thousand clones, approximately 84% of them present only once. Remarks on this clone: A read error may explain this, as a much larger clone is one base away.

Cohorts were assigned according to the clinical history that participants reported. The receptor's source is a man aged 30 to 39 who had recovered from COVID-19. Sequenced input: PBMCs or T cells enriched from blood (not recorded which).

The CDR3 reads CASSMGLAGNNEQFF. The CDR3 DNA reads TGTGCCAGCAGTATGGGACTAGCGGGGAACAATGAGCAGTTCTTC. The chain uses TRBV5-5 and TRBJ2-1, with 13 bases matching TRBD2. This CDR3 comprises 15 residues. Germline V gives CDR1 SGHKS, CDR2 YYEKEE (reference sequence). The trim removed 5 bases at V and 5 bases at J, leaving 4 bases unmatched.